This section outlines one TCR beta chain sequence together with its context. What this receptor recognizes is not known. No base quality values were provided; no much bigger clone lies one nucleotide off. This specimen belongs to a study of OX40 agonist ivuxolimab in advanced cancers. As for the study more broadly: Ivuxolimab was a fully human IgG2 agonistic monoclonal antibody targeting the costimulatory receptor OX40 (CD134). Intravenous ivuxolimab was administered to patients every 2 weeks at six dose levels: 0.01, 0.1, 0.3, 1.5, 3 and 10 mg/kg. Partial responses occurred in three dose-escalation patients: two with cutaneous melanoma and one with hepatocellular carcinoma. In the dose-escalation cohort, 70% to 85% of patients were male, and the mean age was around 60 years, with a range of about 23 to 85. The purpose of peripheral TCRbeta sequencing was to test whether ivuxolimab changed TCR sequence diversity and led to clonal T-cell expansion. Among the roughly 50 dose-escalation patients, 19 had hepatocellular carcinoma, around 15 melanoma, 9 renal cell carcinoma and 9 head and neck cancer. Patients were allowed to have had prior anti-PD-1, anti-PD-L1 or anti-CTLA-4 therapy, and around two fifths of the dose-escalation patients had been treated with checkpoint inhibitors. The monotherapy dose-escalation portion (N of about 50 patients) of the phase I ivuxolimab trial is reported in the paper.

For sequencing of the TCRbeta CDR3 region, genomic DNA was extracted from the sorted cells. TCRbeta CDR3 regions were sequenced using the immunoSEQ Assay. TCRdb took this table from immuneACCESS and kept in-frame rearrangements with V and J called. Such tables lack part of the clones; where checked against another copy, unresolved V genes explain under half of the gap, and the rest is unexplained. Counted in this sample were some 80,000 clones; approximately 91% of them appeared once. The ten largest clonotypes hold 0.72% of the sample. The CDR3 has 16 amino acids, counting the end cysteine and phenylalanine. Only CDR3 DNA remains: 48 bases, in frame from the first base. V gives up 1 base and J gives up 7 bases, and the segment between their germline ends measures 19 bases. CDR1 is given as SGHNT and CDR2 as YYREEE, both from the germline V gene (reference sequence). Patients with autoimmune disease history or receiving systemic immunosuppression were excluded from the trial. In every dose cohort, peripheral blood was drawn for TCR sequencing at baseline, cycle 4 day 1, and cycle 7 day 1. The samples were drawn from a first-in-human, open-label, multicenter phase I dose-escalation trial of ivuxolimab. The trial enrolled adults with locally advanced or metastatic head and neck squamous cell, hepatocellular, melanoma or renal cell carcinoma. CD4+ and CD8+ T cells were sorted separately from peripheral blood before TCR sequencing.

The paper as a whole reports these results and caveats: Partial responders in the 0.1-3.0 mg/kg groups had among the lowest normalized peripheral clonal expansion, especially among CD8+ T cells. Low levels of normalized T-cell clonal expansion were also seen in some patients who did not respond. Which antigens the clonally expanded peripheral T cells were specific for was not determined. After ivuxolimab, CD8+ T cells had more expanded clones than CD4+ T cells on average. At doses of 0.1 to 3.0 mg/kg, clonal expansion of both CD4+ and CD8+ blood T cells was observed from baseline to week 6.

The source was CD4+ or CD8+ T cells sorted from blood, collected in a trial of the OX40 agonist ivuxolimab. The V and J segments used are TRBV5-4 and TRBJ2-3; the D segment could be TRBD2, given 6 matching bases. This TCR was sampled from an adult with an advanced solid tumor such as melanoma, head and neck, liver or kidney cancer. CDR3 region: CASSLLGTSDENTQYF. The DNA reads TGTGCCAGCAGCTTGCTCGGGACTTCTGATGAGAATACGCAGTATTTT.